This T cell receptor (beta chain) is from a study of T cells in Graves' hyperthyroidism and ophthalmopathy. Study context: The blood sample was taken at first diagnosis, before treatment began.

The investigators amplified TCR beta CDR3 regions from RNA transcripts. The primer set for the first-round RT-PCR of the TCR CDR3 was HTBI. TCRdb redid the calling of the multiplex PCR reads with MiXCR, one entry per CDR3 protein. The sample includes 500,000 to 550,000 distinct CDR3 sequences, about 20% of them seen just once. The CDR3 totals 14 residues. V lost 3 bases and J lost 2, with 7 bases in between. The sample consisted of blood. The clonotype was recovered from a man aged 18 to 30 with Graves' hyperthyroidism. J is TRBJ2-2 and V is TRBV12-3 or TRBV12-4; D uncertain. CDR3 nucleotide sequence: TGTGCCAGCAGTTTGTACAGTAACACCGGGGAGCTGTTTTTT. It translates to CASSLYSNTGELFF.